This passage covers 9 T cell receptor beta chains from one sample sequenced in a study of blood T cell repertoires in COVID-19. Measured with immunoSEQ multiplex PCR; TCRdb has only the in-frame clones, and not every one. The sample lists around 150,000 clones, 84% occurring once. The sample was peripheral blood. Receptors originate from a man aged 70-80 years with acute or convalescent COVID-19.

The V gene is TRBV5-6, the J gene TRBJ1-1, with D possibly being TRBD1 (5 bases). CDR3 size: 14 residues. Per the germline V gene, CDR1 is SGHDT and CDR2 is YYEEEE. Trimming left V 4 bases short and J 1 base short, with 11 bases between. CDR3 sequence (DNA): TGTGCCAGCAGCCTAGGGGCCAGGAACACTGAAGCTTTCTTT. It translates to CASSLGARNTEAFF.

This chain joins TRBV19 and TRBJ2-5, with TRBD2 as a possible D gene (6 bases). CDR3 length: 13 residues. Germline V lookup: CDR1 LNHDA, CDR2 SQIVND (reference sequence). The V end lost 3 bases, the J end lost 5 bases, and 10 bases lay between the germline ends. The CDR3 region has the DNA TGTGCCAGTAGTATGGGGGGTGAGGAGACCCAGTACTTC. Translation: CASSMGGEETQYF.

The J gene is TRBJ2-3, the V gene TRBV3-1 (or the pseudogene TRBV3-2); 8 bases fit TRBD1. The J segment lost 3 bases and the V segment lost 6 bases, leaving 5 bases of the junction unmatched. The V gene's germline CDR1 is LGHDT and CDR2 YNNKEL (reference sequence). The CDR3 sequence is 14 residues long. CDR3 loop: CASRTRGRTDTQYF. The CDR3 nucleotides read TGTGCCAGCAGAACCAGGGGGCGGACAGATACGCAGTATTTT.

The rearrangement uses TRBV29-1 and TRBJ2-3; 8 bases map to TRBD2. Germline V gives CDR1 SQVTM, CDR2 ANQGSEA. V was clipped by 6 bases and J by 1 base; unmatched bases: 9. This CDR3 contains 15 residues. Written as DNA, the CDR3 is TGCAGCGTCGATCAAAGCGGGAGCGGCACAGATACGCAGTATTTT. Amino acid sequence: CSVDQSGSGTDTQYF.

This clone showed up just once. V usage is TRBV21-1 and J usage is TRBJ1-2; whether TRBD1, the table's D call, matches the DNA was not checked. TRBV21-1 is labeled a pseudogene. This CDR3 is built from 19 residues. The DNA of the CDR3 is TGTGCCAGCAGCAACCCTTCGTCGGACAGGCCCTCTCCTAACTATGGCTACACCTTC. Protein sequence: CASSNPSSDRPSPNYGYTF.

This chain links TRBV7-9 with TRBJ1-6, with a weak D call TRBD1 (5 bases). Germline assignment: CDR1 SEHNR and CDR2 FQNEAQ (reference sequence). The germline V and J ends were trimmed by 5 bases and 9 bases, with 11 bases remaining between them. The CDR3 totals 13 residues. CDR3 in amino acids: CASSRSGASPLHF. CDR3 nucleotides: TGTGCCAGCAGCCGTTCTGGGGCTTCACCCCTCCACTTT. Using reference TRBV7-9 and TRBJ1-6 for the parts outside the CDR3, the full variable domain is DTGVSQNPRHKITKRGQNVTFRCDPISEHNRLYWYRQTLGQGPEFLTYFQNEAQLEKSRLLSDRFSAERPKGSFSTLEIQRTEQGDSAMYLCASSRSGASPLHFGNGTRLTVT.

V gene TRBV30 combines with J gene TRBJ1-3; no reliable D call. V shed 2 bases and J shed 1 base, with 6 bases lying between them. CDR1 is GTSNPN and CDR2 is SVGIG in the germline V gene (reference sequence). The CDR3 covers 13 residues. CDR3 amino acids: CAWSRGSGNTIYF. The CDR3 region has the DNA TGTGCCTGGAGTCGGGGATCTGGAAACACCATATATTTT. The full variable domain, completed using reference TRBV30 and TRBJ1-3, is SQTIHQWPATLVQPVGSPLSLECTVEGTSNPNLYWYRQAAGRGLQLLFYSVGIGQISSEVPQNLSASRPQDRQFILSSKKLLLSDSGFYLCAWSRGSGNTIYFGEGSWLTVV.

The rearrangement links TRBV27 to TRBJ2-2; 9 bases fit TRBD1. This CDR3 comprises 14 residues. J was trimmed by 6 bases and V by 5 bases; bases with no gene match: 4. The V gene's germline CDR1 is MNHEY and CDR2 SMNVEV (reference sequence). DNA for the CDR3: TGTGCCAGCAGTCTACAGGGGGCCGCCGGGGAGCTGTTTTTT. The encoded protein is CASSLQGAAGELFF.

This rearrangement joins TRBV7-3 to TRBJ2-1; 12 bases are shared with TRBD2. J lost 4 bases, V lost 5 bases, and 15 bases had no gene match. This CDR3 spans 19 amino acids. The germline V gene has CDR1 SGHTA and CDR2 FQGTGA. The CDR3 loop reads CASSLSFFRTSGIYNEQFF. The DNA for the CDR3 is TGTGCCAGCAGCCTCTCTTTTTTTAGGACTAGCGGGATATACAATGAGCAGTTCTTC.